This TCR beta chain came from a study of shared clonotypes between healthy human individuals (dated by TCRdb to the early 2020s). Looking at the study overall: A couple of women and three men aged 18 to 49 years were included in the cohort. Leukapheresis yielded between about 0.9 and 8.9 billion PBMCs per donor. For each donor, three plates each were used for CD4 naive and CD4 memory, two plates were used for CD8 naive, and one plate was used for CD8 memory. To increase sequencing depth and limit assay-specific biases, TCR repertoire library preparation and sequencing were carried out by different laboratories using diverse techniques. Blood TCR repertoires of about five healthy adults were deeply sequenced to estimate repertoire size and the extent of clonotype sharing between individuals.

Using the deep immunoSEQ assay, TCR CDR3 regions were amplified from genomic DNA by multiplex PCR. For each cell subset, the extracted genomic DNA was distributed evenly across all wells of several immunoSEQ 96-well plates, and each plate served as one replicate. For sorted subsets, approximately 190 ng of genomic DNA, equivalent to around 30,000 T cell genomes, went into each replicate PCR. Purified libraries were quantified with a Qubit 3.0 fluorometer, sized on a Bioanalyzer 2100, and re-quantified with the KAPA Library Quantification kit. Each immunoSEQ 96-well plate was sequenced on its own single-read 150-cycle Illumina NextSeq 550 flow cell. In the authors' own workflow: Because only junctional sequences without quality scores were contained in the immunoSEQ output, filtering matching that applied to full-length reads could not be performed. Sequences were annotated with PyIR, a Python wrapper for IgBLAST v1.9, using IMGT germline references to assign V/J genes and CDR3. Reads were removed for weak V/J assignments (E-value above 1e-6), missing CDR3, stop codons, out-of-frame junctions, or ambiguous translated residues. V3J clonotypes were defined as sequences sharing the same inferred V gene, J gene, and CDR3 amino acid sequence. Percentage overlap between repertoires was computed as shared unique clonotypes divided by the size of the smaller repertoire. Three approaches were used to assess repertoire richness: RTK rarefaction, the Chao1 estimator, and Recon v2.1 estimates of unobserved clonotypes. Generation probabilities for all TCRbeta clonotypes obtained by the gDNA method from a few donors were computed using OLGA. What TCRdb holds here is the immuneACCESS table cut down to in-frame rearrangements. Part of the clones is not present; checked against another copy, under half of the missing clones reflect an unresolved V gene, and the others are unexplained. For V, J and clone size, that table is used; D and trimming come from the DNA. Here the sample has 2 million to 2.5 million clones; just under 95% occur a single time. The ten largest account for approximately 0.4% of the sample.

Healthy HIV-negative adults with no recently reported acute infections or vaccinations were included as donors. Only Caucasian adults living in Nashville, Tennessee, USA were represented among the donors. CD4+ T cells were enriched by magnetic negative selection; naive cells were then positively selected on CD45RA, and the negative fraction formed the memory subset. Blood was collected by leukapheresis, and PBMCs were isolated by Ficoll-Histopaque density gradient centrifugation and then cryopreserved in liquid nitrogen vapor phase. Purity and quantity of every magnetically sorted T cell population were checked by analytical flow cytometry. Each sorted fraction had its genomic DNA isolated and then quantified by UV absorbance on a Nanodrop 2000c. Broad study findings and their caveats: Naive subsets generally had larger estimated clonotype richness than memory subsets. Sampling was restricted to blood, and TCR repertoires in tissues likely differ from the TCR repertoires found in blood. Incomplete sequencing was indicated by rarefaction of sorted-subset datasets, despite the large sequencing depth. Because the study included only a small number of donors, the genetic and exposure-history diversity represented was limited. Compared with non-shared clonotypes, the clonotypes found in all four sorted-subset donors had higher generation probabilities. Approximately 5% of naive CD4, 3.5% of naive CD8, approximately 2.2% of memory CD4, and about 0.4% of memory CD8 clonotypes were shared across several donors. Pairwise subsampling led to the expectation that sequencing depth would affect the degree of clonotype sharing among donors.

With regard to this clone: Its antigen remains undetermined. Base quality data are lacking; no much larger clone is found one base away.

The sequencing sample was made of naive CD4+ T cells from PBMCs. The cell subset or site label here, explained by the study, means: CD45RA+ positively selected. This TCR was sampled from a man in his late teens or twenties in good health. Some clones in this sample may be carry-over from other donors' samples.

CDR3 region: CASSSYAERDRDYF. The nucleotide sequence is TGTGCCAGCAGTTCATACGCCGAGAGGGACAGGGACTACTTC. Rearrangement joined TRBV28 to TRBJ2-7, and TRBD1 matches 9 of the central bases. CDR1 and CDR2 were assigned from the germline V gene as MDHEN and SYDVKM. The germline V end is reduced by 4 bases and the J end by 13 bases; junction bases left unmatched: 14. The CDR3 covers 14 residues, taking in both the cysteine and the phenylalanine. CDR3 DNA is the only sequence kept; it has 42 bases, read in frame from the first base.